This T cell receptor (beta chain) emerged from a study of human T cells and chemical hapten exposure. The CDR3 has 16 residues. Germline CDR1 reads SNHLY; CDR2 reads FYNNEI. V shed 7 bases, J shed 1 base, and the junction held 8 bases outside the gene matches. As for time point: pre-sensitization, week 0. Sample treatment: therapeutic diphenylcyclopropenone sensitization with weekly scalp DPC. The study drew its donors from alopecia patients who were 18 to 70 years old and suitable for DPC. Whole blood, unfractionated, served as the material for total RNA extraction. Original methodology: Samples had a median of around 88,000 TCRs, ranging 23,224 to 690,600. TCRdb used MiXCR to reprocess the RACE reads, holding one entry per CDR3 protein. TCRdb's processing, not the study's, gives the V and J calls here. The table records some 360,000 distinct CDR3 sequences, 5.1% of them present only once.

This specimen consisted of whole blood, obtained in connection with sensitization to the hapten diphenylcyclopropenone (DPC). The chain joins TRBV2 to TRBJ1-1, with 11 bases identical to TRBD1. The clonotype comes from a woman between 45 and 60 years old with alopecia areata. Some clones in this sample may be carry-over from other donors' samples. The CDR3 loop is CASTDPGQGANTEAFF. The CDR3 bases are TGTGCCAGCACTGACCCCGGACAGGGGGCGAACACTGAAGCTTTCTTT.